The 26 T cell receptor beta chains given below trace back to one sample, sequenced in a study of T cell responses to AZD1222 COVID-19 vaccine. Sequencing was performed with immunoSEQ multiplex PCR; in TCRdb, only in-frame clones are kept and a portion is missing. Of more than 95,000 clones detected, more than 75% appear once; the ten largest clones hold less than 4%. This specimen was peripheral blood, taken 28 days after the second AZD1222 dose. These receptors all stem from an adult who received the AZD1222 COVID-19 vaccine.

The CDR3 loop reads CATSDPDRGLRTGELFF. The CDR3 DNA reads as TGTGCCACCAGTGACCCGGACAGGGGGTTGAGAACCGGGGAGCTGTTTTTT. The chain joins TRBV24-1 to TRBJ2-2, with 10 bases that match TRBD1. Per germline, CDR1 KGHDR and CDR2 SFDVKD. Germline trimming cut 4 bases from V and 5 bases from J; bases unmatched to any gene: 9. The CDR3 length is 17 residues.

The chain joins TRBV5-1 to TRBJ2-5, with 7 bases that match TRBD1. Trimming removed 2 bases from V and 5 bases from J; junction bases left unmatched: 9. Germline values: CDR1 SGHRS, CDR2 YFSETQ. The length of the CDR3 is 15 residues. The CDR3: CASSLGDRVRETQYF. In DNA form, the CDR3 reads TGCGCCAGCAGCTTAGGAGACAGGGTACGGGAGACCCAGTACTTC.

The rearrangement links TRBV14 to TRBJ2-1; D is perhaps TRBD2 (6 bases). CDR1 is SGHDN and CDR2 is FVKESK in the germline V gene. This CDR3 has 16 residues. V gave up 3 bases and J gave up 3 bases, with 15 bases separating them. In DNA, the CDR3 is TGTGCCAGCAGCCAGAACTCGGGGAGGATCTACAATGAGCAGTTCTTC. Translated: CASSQNSGRIYNEQFF.

The CDR3 DNA reads TGTGCCACCAGCAGAGGGTCCTCTGGAAACACCATATATTTT. It yields the protein CATSRGSSGNTIYF. The rearrangement uses TRBV15 and TRBJ1-3; D is unclear. V lost 1 base to trimming and J lost 0 bases, with 4 bases between them. The CDR3 totals 14 residues. Germline loops: CDR1 LNHNV, CDR2 YYDKDF (reference sequence).

V usage is TRBV6-2 or TRBV6-3 and J usage is TRBJ2-1; the D gene is possibly TRBD2 (5 bases). The germline gives CDR1 MNHEY, CDR2 SVGEGT. The CDR3 is 16 amino acids. Trimming took 3 bases from V and 4 from J, leaving 16 bases between them. CDR3 DNA: TGTGCCAGCAGTTATCAGAGGGCCCCCAGTTACAATGAGCAGTTCTTC. Encoded protein: CASSYQRAPSYNEQFF.

This clone showed up just a few times. The chain recombines TRBV19 with TRBJ1-1, with D perhaps matching TRBD1 (5 bases). CDR1 and CDR2 (germline): LNHDA, SQIVND (reference sequence). Trimming stripped 3 bases from V and 0 bases from J, with 20 bases between. The CDR3 length is 18 residues. The CDR3 nucleotides are TGTGCCAGTAGTATGATCCTGTGGGCAGGGAACATGAACACTGAAGCTTTCTTT. This translates into CASSMILWAGNMNTEAFF.

The chain carries TRBV3-1 (or the pseudogene TRBV3-2) and TRBJ1-5; 9 bases are a match to TRBD1. V shed 4 bases, J shed 6 bases, and the junction held 7 bases outside the gene matches. The germline gives CDR1 LGHDT, CDR2 YNNKEL (reference sequence). The CDR3 spans 15 residues. The CDR3 loop is CASSLSDRGGQPQHF. DNA for the CDR3: TGTGCCAGCAGCCTTTCGGACAGGGGCGGTCAGCCCCAGCATTTT.

This chain connects TRBV6-7 to TRBJ2-4; no clear D. TRBV6-7 is given ORF status, its function remaining uncertain. This CDR3 is built from 14 residues. V lost 1 base, J lost 9 bases, and 13 bases lay in between. The chain's CDR3 is CASSYYPLLGIQYF. The CDR3 DNA sequence: TGTGCCAGCAGTTACTATCCCTTGCTAGGCATTCAGTACTTC.

The gene calls are TRBV6-7 and TRBJ2-7; 10 nucleotides line up with TRBD2. TRBV6-7 is sorted into the ORF group, with uncertain function. V trimming: 6 bases; J trimming: 0 bases; junction bases outside the gene matches: 8. The CDR3 has 16 amino acids. The CDR3 DNA sequence: TGTGCCAGCAGCCCTACCCCTAGCGGGGGCTCCTACGAGCAGTACTTC. Translation: CASSPTPSGGSYEQYF.

J is TRBJ1-2 and V is TRBV4-1; D gene unclear. Trimming took 0 bases from V and 3 from J, leaving 11 bases between them. This CDR3 has 15 residues. CDR1 and CDR2 (germline): MGHRA, YSYEKL. The CDR3 region has the DNA TGCGCCAGCAGCCAAGATGACACATGGGACTATGGCTACACCTTC. Residues: CASSQDDTWDYGYTF.

J is TRBJ1-5 and V is TRBV27; no definite D call. The germline gives CDR1 MNHEY, CDR2 SMNVEV (reference sequence). Trimming shortened V by 3 bases and J by 5 bases, and 5 bases separated the two germline ends. There are 12 residues in the CDR3. The CDR3 DNA follows: TGTGCCAGCAGTTTCACCGATCAGCCCCAGCATTTT. It codes for CASSFTDQPQHF.

This chain connects TRBV4-1 to TRBJ1-2, with D hard to call. The CDR3 is 12 residues long. Per germline, CDR1 MGHRA and CDR2 YSYEKL. V gave up 3 bases and J gave up 8 bases, with 10 bases separating them. CDR3 sequence reads: CASSHFVQGYTF. For the CDR3, the DNA is TGCGCCAGCAGCCACTTCGTTCAGGGCTACACCTTC.

In this sample, this clone turned up once. The chain recombines TRBV6-6 with TRBJ2-2; TRBD1 agrees at 9 bases. This CDR3 region has 18 residues. With V trimmed by 5 bases and J by 5 bases, 15 bases remained unmatched. Germline CDR1 reads MNHNY; CDR2 reads SVGAGI (reference sequence). The CDR3 loop is CASSPKPGQGTSTGELFF. CDR3 nucleotide sequence: TGTGCCAGCAGTCCTAAGCCGGGACAGGGAACCTCAACCGGGGAGCTGTTTTTT.

Details on this clone: The sample has other DNA sequences that encode this CDR3 too. The chain joins TRBV6-2 or TRBV6-3 to TRBJ2-1, with unresolved D. Trimming cost V 1 base and J 7 bases, with 2 bases left between them. Germline assignment: CDR1 MNHEY and CDR2 SVGEGT. The CDR3 is 11 residues long. CDR3 nucleotides: TGTGCCAGCAGTTACTTGAATGAGCAGTTCTTC. This translates into CASSYLNEQFF.

The chain employs TRBV7-2 and TRBJ1-5; 12 nucleotides line up with TRBD1. This CDR3 has 16 residues. Germline CDR1 is SGHTA and CDR2 is FQGNSA. Germline trimming cut 4 bases from V and 7 bases from J; bases unmatched to any gene: 8. The CDR3, as DNA: TGTGCCAGCAGCTGGGGGGGACAGGGGGCCGGACAGCCCCAGCATTTT. It translates to CASSWGGQGAGQPQHF.

This rearrangement joins TRBV7-3 to TRBJ2-1; D unclear. The germline gives CDR1 SGHTA, CDR2 FQGTGA. With 0 bases removed from V and 5 bases from J, the gap between germline ends came to 5 bases. The CDR3 is 13 amino acids. In DNA form, the CDR3 reads TGTGCCAGCAGCTTAACCGAGGACAATGAGCAGTTCTTC. It yields the protein CASSLTEDNEQFF.

This chain uses TRBV6-6 with TRBJ2-7, with D possibly being TRBD2 (6 bases). Germline CDR1 reads MNHNY; CDR2 reads SVGAGI (reference sequence). The CDR3 runs to 12 residues. V lost 2 bases and J lost 6, with 8 bases in between. The CDR3 nucleotides read TGTGCCAGCAGTTACCCTAGCGTCGAGCAGTACTTC. Protein: CASSYPSVEQYF.

This clone showed up just once. The chain carries TRBV7-3 and TRBJ1-1; 12 bases match TRBD1. CDR3 length: 19 amino acids. With 3 bases clipped from V and 5 bases from J, the junction kept 16 bases outside the gene matches. Germline assignment: CDR1 SGHTA and CDR2 FQGTGA. CDR3 in amino acids: CASSFEWIGTGGDGTEAFF. The CDR3 nucleotides are TGTGCCAGCAGCTTTGAATGGATCGGGACAGGGGGCGACGGGACTGAAGCTTTCTTT.

The chain couples TRBV28 to TRBJ2-1; 8 positions agree with TRBD2. CDR1 is MDHEN, CDR2 SYDVKM, per germline. CDR3 length: 17 amino acids. V dropped 3 bases and J dropped 0; count of bases not matched to a gene: 7. The CDR3 sequence is CASSFPASGLSYNEQFF. DNA for the CDR3: TGTGCCAGCAGTTTCCCCGCTAGCGGGCTCTCCTACAATGAGCAGTTCTTC. The full variable domain, completed using reference TRBV28 and TRBJ2-1, is DVKVTQSSRYLVKRTGEKVFLECVQDMDHENMFWYRQDPGLGLRLIYFSYDVKMKEKGDIPEGYSVSREKKERFSLILESASTNQTSMYLCASSFPASGLSYNEQFFGPGTRLTVL.

V gene TRBV19 combines with J gene TRBJ2-2, with 7 bases identical to TRBD1. The CDR3 has 15 residues. Germline V lookup: CDR1 LNHDA, CDR2 SQIVND (reference sequence). V dropped 3 bases and J dropped 6; count of bases not matched to a gene: 7. The CDR3 region is CASSMVGGASGELFF. Here the CDR3 DNA reads TGTGCCAGTAGTATGGTAGGGGGCGCTTCCGGGGAGCTGTTTTTT. The entire variable domain, with the rest obtained from reference TRBV19 and TRBJ2-2, is as follows: DGGITQSPKYLFRKEGQNVTLSCEQNLNHDAMYWYRQDPGQGLRLIYYSQIVNDFQKGDIAEGYSVSREKKESFPLTVTSAQKNPTAFYLCASSMVGGASGELFFGEGSRLTVL.

The chain carries TRBV3-1 (or the pseudogene TRBV3-2) and TRBJ2-2, with a tentative D call TRBD2 (6 bases). Germline loops: CDR1 LGHDT, CDR2 YNNKEL (reference sequence). This CDR3 region has 15 residues. V was clipped by 2 bases and J by 3 bases, with 10 bases between them. The CDR3 here is CASSQLGGDTGELFF. Here the CDR3 DNA reads TGTGCCAGCAGCCAACTCGGCGGGGACACCGGGGAGCTGTTTTTT.

This chain uses TRBV19 with TRBJ2-2; 8 nucleotides align to TRBD1. The CDR3 spans 16 residues. The junction had 10 bases not matched to a gene; V was cut back by 5 bases and J by 5 bases. Germline CDR1 reads LNHDA; CDR2 reads SQIVND (reference sequence). The CDR3 coding sequence is TGTGCCAGTAGTCACTGGACAGGGTGGGGAACCGGGGAGCTGTTTTTT. Its protein product is CASSHWTGWGTGELFF.

As to this clone: Distinct nucleotide sequences in the sample also encode this CDR3. This sequence joins TRBV19 and TRBJ1-1; 8 bases align to TRBD1. CDR3 length: 15 amino acids. Per germline, CDR1 LNHDA and CDR2 SQIVND (reference sequence). J lost 2 bases, V lost 6 bases, and 8 bases had no gene match. This chain's CDR3 is CASSRPGQGNTEAFF. CDR3 DNA: TGTGCCAGTAGCCGACCCGGACAGGGAAACACTGAAGCTTTCTTT. The full variable domain, its missing parts supplied by reference TRBV19 and TRBJ1-1, is DGGITQSPKYLFRKEGQNVTLSCEQNLNHDAMYWYRQDPGQGLRLIYYSQIVNDFQKGDIAEGYSVSREKKESFPLTVTSAQKNPTAFYLCASSRPGQGNTEAFFGQGTRLTVV.

The rearrangement joins TRBV6-5 to TRBJ2-5; D gene unclear. Germline-derived CDR1 and CDR2 are MNHEY and SVGAGI. Trimming shortened V by 0 bases and J by 1 base, and 12 bases separated the two germline ends. The CDR3 spans 16 residues. The CDR3 DNA sequence: TGTGCCAGCAGTTACTCGATCCTGCAGTTCCAAGAGACCCAGTACTTC. Amino acids: CASSYSILQFQETQYF.

This clone was counted between two and nine times. CDR3 sequence (DNA): TGTGCCAGCAGCCAGGGACTAGCCGGAAACATTCAGTACTTC. Amino acids: CASSQGLAGNIQYF. The chain joins TRBV7-8 to TRBJ2-4; 9 nucleotides line up with TRBD2. J gave up 6 bases and V 5 bases, and 5 bases lay outside the gene matches. The CDR3 spans 14 residues. CDR1 SGHVS and CDR2 FQNEAQ come from the germline V gene.

The chain employs TRBV6-5 and TRBJ1-5; D uncertain. The germline V gene encodes CDR1 MNHEY and CDR2 SVGAGI. The CDR3 has 14 residues. Trimming stripped 6 bases from V and 0 bases from J, with 9 bases between. CDR3 in amino acids: CASSALYSNQPQHF. The CDR3 DNA is TGTGCCAGCAGCGCTCTTTATAGCAATCAGCCCCAGCATTTT.